These T cell receptor beta chains were read from a single sample in a study of tissue T cells after allogeneic stem cell transplantation. The table came from immunoSEQ multiplex PCR; TCRdb's copy has only in-frame clones and leaves some out. The table lists roughly 6,000 clones, under 75% of them singletons, with 14% in the top ten. The source was duodenum tissue, collected at autopsy. These TCRs come from a woman aged 18-49 years with breast cancer. Both conserved end residues are part of each CDR3. The order of the fields is J gene, clone size, D gene, V gene, CDR3 protein, CDR3 DNA. The D gene is left open where the match is weak. Clone size is shown for a subset of rows, as once, few, many or a class of expanded clone.

j_call: TRBJ2-3
clone_size: .
d_call: .
v_call: TRBV6-2/TRBV6-3
cdr3_aa: CASSYSRQWAQYF
cdr3_nt: TGTGCCAGCAGTTACTCGCGACAATGGGCGCAGTATTTT

j_call: TRBJ1-6
clone_size: once
d_call: TRBD1
v_call: TRBV30
cdr3_aa: CACRTGTYNSPLYF
cdr3_nt: TGTGCCTGTCGGACAGGTACCTATAATTCACCCCTCTACTTT

j_call: TRBJ2-3
clone_size: medium-sized
d_call: .
v_call: TRBV14
cdr3_aa: CASSQAFLPDTQYF
cdr3_nt: TGTGCCAGCAGCCAAGCCTTTTTACCAGATACGCAGTATTTT

j_call: TRBJ1-1
clone_size: once
d_call: TRBD1
v_call: TRBV11-2
cdr3_aa: CASSRQGAMNTEAFF
cdr3_nt: TGTGCCAGCAGCAGACAGGGGGCCATGAACACTGAAGCTTTCTTT

j_call: TRBJ1-2
clone_size: .
d_call: .
v_call: TRBV7-8
cdr3_aa: CASSLATGARSNYGYTF
cdr3_nt: TGTGCCAGCAGCTTAGCAACGGGGGCTAGGTCTAACTATGGCTACACCTTC

j_call: TRBJ2-7
clone_size: .
d_call: .
v_call: TRBV11-3
cdr3_aa: CASSLVGRSSYEQYF
cdr3_nt: TGTGCCAGCAGCTTAGTAGGCAGGAGCTCCTACGAGCAGTACTTC

j_call: TRBJ2-1
clone_size: .
d_call: .
v_call: TRBV5-1
cdr3_aa: CASSLSSVNEQFF
cdr3_nt: TGCGCCAGCAGCTTGTCTAGTGTCAATGAGCAGTTCTTC

j_call: TRBJ2-3
clone_size: few
d_call: .
v_call: TRBV30
cdr3_aa: CAWRKGGTDTQYF
cdr3_nt: TGTGCCTGGAGGAAGGGGGGAACAGATACGCAGTATTTT

j_call: TRBJ1-1
clone_size: once
d_call: .
v_call: TRBV20-1
cdr3_aa: CSASKRNSVGVAFF
cdr3_nt: TGCAGTGCGAGTAAGAGAAACAGCGTCGGCGTAGCTTTCTTT

j_call: TRBJ1-4
clone_size: .
d_call: .
v_call: TRBV6-6
cdr3_aa: CASSYSLGDEKLFF
cdr3_nt: TGTGCCAGCAGTTACTCGTTAGGAGATGAAAAACTGTTTTTT

j_call: TRBJ1-3
clone_size: .
d_call: TRBD1
v_call: TRBV3-1/TRBV3-2
cdr3_aa: CASSQGTGGNTIYF
cdr3_nt: TGTGCCAGCAGCCAGGGGACAGGCGGCAACACCATATATTTT

j_call: TRBJ2-3
clone_size: .
d_call: TRBD2
v_call: TRBV6-2/TRBV6-3
cdr3_aa: CASSFGRLGDTQYF
cdr3_nt: TGTGCCAGCAGTTTCGGGAGGCTCGGGGATACGCAGTATTTT

j_call: TRBJ2-3
clone_size: few
d_call: TRBD2
v_call: TRBV4-2
cdr3_aa: CASSQYNHAGTSGRDSDTQYF
cdr3_nt: TGTGCCAGCAGCCAGTACAACCACGCCGGGACTAGCGGGAGAGATTCAGATACGCAGTATTTT

j_call: TRBJ2-3
clone_size: .
d_call: .
v_call: TRBV24-1
cdr3_aa: CATSEESSTDTQYF
cdr3_nt: TGTGCCACCAGTGAGGAATCTAGCACAGATACGCAGTATTTT

j_call: TRBJ1-5
clone_size: few
d_call: .
v_call: TRBV4-3
cdr3_aa: CASSQERESNQPQHF
cdr3_nt: TGCGCCAGCAGCCAAGAGAGAGAGAGCAATCAGCCCCAGCATTTT

j_call: TRBJ2-7
clone_size: .
d_call: TRBD1
v_call: TRBV5-1
cdr3_aa: CASSLGDSPYEQYF
cdr3_nt: TGCGCCAGCAGCTTGGGGGACAGCCCCTACGAGCAGTACTTC

j_call: TRBJ2-7
clone_size: .
d_call: .
v_call: TRBV7-8
cdr3_aa: CASSLDHGTYEQYF
cdr3_nt: TGTGCCAGCAGCTTAGATCACGGAACCTACGAGCAGTACTTC

j_call: TRBJ2-5
clone_size: .
d_call: .
v_call: TRBV24-1
cdr3_aa: CATSDLGMGQQETQYF
cdr3_nt: .

j_call: TRBJ2-7
clone_size: .
d_call: TRBD1
v_call: TRBV29-1
cdr3_aa: CSVVHQGQVTGEQYF
cdr3_nt: TGCAGCGTTGTTCACCAGGGACAGGTGACGGGGGAGCAGTACTTC

j_call: TRBJ2-3
clone_size: medium-sized
d_call: .
v_call: TRBV15
cdr3_aa: CATSRDQYMTDTQYF
cdr3_nt: TGTGCCACCAGCAGAGATCAGTACATGACAGATACGCAGTATTTT

j_call: TRBJ2-7
clone_size: few
d_call: .
v_call: TRBV11-2
cdr3_aa: CASSLAQEYEQYF
cdr3_nt: TGTGCCAGCAGCTTAGCTCAGGAATACGAGCAGTACTTC

j_call: TRBJ1-5
clone_size: .
d_call: TRBD1
v_call: TRBV3-1/TRBV3-2
cdr3_aa: CASSQEEGQGNQPQHF
cdr3_nt: TGTGCCAGCAGCCAAGAAGAGGGACAGGGGAATCAGCCCCAGCATTTT

j_call: TRBJ2-7
clone_size: few
d_call: TRBD2
v_call: TRBV6-2/TRBV6-3
cdr3_aa: CASSFVAGNYEQYF
cdr3_nt: TGTGCCAGCAGTTTTGTAGCGGGAAACTACGAGCAGTACTTC

j_call: TRBJ2-7
clone_size: .
d_call: TRBD1
v_call: TRBV4-3
cdr3_aa: CASSQGLSSGTGHYEQYF
cdr3_nt: TGCGCCAGCAGCCAAGGGCTTAGCTCCGGGACAGGGCACTACGAGCAGTACTTC

j_call: TRBJ2-7
clone_size: .
d_call: TRBD1
v_call: TRBV5-1
cdr3_aa: CASSHRDSSYEQYF
cdr3_nt: TGCGCCAGCAGCCACCGGGACAGTTCCTACGAGCAGTACTTC

j_call: TRBJ1-6
clone_size: once
d_call: TRBD1
v_call: TRBV28
cdr3_aa: CASSFRGLTSPTGGDFIPLHF
cdr3_nt: TGTGCCAGCAGTTTCAGAGGTCTTACTTCCCCGACAGGGGGCGACTTTATACCCCTCCACTTT

j_call: TRBJ2-7
clone_size: .
d_call: .
v_call: TRBV4-3
cdr3_aa: CASSQGGGAYEQYF
cdr3_nt: TGCGCCAGCAGCCAAGGTGGAGGGGCCTACGAGCAGTACTTC

j_call: TRBJ2-2
clone_size: once
d_call: TRBD2
v_call: TRBV6-2/TRBV6-3
cdr3_aa: CASSYPPVFSGRWTGELFF
cdr3_nt: TGTGCCAGCAGTTACCCGCCGGTCTTCAGCGGGAGGTGGACCGGGGAGCTGTTTTTT

j_call: TRBJ2-7
clone_size: .
d_call: .
v_call: TRBV5-4
cdr3_aa: CASSPDPRQRSYEQYF
cdr3_nt: TGTGCCAGCAGCCCTGATCCACGACAGCGGTCCTACGAGCAGTACTTC

j_call: TRBJ2-7
clone_size: once
d_call: .
v_call: TRBV5-6
cdr3_aa: CASSLEGVRRSYEQYF
cdr3_nt: TGTGCCAGCAGCTTGGAGGGCGTCAGGCGGTCCTACGAGCAGTACTTC

j_call: TRBJ2-3
clone_size: .
d_call: .
v_call: TRBV2
cdr3_aa: CASSELSFTDTQYF
cdr3_nt: TGTGCCAGCAGTGAACTCAGTTTCACAGATACGCAGTATTTT

j_call: TRBJ2-7
clone_size: few
d_call: TRBD1
v_call: TRBV19
cdr3_aa: CASNVRDRSYEQYF
cdr3_nt: TGTGCCAGCAATGTCCGGGACAGGTCCTACGAGCAGTACTTC

j_call: TRBJ1-5
clone_size: .
d_call: .
v_call: TRBV28
cdr3_aa: CASSLPGAGNQPQHF
cdr3_nt: TGTGCCAGCAGTTTACCCGGGGCAGGCAATCAGCCCCAGCATTTT

j_call: TRBJ2-2
clone_size: .
d_call: TRBD1
v_call: TRBV11-2
cdr3_aa: CASSTAGTGRTGELFF
cdr3_nt: TGTGCCAGCAGCACCGCCGGGACAGGGAGGACCGGGGAGCTGTTTTTT

j_call: TRBJ2-1
clone_size: few
d_call: TRBD2
v_call: TRBV5-4
cdr3_aa: CASRRTSGSPRNEQFF
cdr3_nt: TGTGCCAGCAGGAGGACTAGCGGGAGCCCCCGGAATGAGCAGTTCTTC